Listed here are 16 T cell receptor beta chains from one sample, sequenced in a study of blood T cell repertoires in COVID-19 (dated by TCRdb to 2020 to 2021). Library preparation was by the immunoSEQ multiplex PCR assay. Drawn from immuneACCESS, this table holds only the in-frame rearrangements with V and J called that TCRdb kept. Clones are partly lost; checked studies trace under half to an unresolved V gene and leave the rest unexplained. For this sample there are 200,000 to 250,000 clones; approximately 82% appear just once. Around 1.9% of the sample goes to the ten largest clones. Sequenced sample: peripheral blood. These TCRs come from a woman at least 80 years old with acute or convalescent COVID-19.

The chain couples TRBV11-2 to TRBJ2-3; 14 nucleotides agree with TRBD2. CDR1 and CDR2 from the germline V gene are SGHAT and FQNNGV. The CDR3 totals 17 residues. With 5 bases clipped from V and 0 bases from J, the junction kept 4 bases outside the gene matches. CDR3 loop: CASSGLAGGLSTDTQYF. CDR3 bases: TGTGCCAGCAGCGGACTAGCGGGGGGTCTCAGCACAGATACGCAGTATTTT.

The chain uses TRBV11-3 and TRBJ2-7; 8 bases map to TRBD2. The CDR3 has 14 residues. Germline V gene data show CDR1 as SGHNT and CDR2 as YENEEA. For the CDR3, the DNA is TGTGCTATTTCTCGTAGCGGGACCCCCTACGAGCAGTACTTC. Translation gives CAISRSGTPYEQYF.

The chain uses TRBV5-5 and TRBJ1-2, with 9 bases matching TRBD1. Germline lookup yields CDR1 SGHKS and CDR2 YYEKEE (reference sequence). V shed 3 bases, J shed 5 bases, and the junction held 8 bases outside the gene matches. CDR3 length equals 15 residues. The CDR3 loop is CASSSEDRGIYGYTF. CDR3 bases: TGTGCCAGCAGCTCTGAGGACAGGGGCATATATGGCTACACCTTC. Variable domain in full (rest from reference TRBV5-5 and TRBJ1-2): DAGVTQSPTHLIKTRGQQVTLRCSPISGHKSVSWYQQVLGQGPQFIFQYYEKEERGRGNFPDRFSARQFPNYSSELNVNALLLGDSALYLCASSSEDRGIYGYTFGSGTRLTVV.

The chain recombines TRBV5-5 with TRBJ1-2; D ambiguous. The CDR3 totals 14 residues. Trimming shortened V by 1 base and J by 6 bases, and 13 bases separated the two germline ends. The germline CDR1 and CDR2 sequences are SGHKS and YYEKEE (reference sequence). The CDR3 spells CASSLLVQVDGYTF. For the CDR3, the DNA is TGTGCCAGCAGCTTGCTGGTTCAGGTTGATGGCTACACCTTC. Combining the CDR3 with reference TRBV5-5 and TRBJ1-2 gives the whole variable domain DAGVTQSPTHLIKTRGQQVTLRCSPISGHKSVSWYQQVLGQGPQFIFQYYEKEERGRGNFPDRFSARQFPNYSSELNVNALLLGDSALYLCASSLLVQVDGYTFGSGTRLTVV.

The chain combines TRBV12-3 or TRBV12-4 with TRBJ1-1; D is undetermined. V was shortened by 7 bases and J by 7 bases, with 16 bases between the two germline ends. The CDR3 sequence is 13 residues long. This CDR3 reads CASTFGLGDEAFF. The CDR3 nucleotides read TGTGCCAGCACTTTTGGATTGGGCGATGAAGCTTTCTTT.

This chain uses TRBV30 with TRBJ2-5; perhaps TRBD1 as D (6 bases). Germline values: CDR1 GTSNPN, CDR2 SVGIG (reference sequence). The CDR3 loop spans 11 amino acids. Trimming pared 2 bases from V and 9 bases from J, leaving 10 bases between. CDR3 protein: CAWSTTGSQYF. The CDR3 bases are TGTGCCTGGAGTACGACAGGTTCCCAGTACTTC.

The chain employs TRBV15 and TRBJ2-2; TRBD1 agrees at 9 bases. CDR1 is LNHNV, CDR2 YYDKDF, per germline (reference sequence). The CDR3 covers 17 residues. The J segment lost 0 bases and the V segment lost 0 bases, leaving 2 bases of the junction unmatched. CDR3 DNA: TGTGCCACCAGCAGAGATCGACAGGGGGCGAACACCGGGGAGCTGTTTTTT. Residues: CATSRDRQGANTGELFF.

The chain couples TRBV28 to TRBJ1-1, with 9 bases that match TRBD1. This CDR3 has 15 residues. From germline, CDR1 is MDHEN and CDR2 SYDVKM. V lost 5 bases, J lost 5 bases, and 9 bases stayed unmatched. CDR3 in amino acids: CASSITPGQGTEAFF. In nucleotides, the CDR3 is TGTGCCAGCAGTATAACGCCTGGACAGGGGACTGAAGCTTTCTTT.

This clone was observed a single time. The CDR3, as DNA: TGCGCCAGCAGCTTGGGTAGCGGGGACGCCGGGGAGCTGTTTTTT. Translating gives CASSLGSGDAGELFF. The V call is TRBV5-1, the J call TRBJ2-2; TRBD2 matches at 8 bases. V lost 0 bases, J lost 6 bases, and 4 bases stayed unmatched. There are 15 residues in the CDR3. The germline CDR1 and CDR2 sequences are SGHRS and YFSETQ. The variable domain in full, with the rest retrieved from reference TRBV5-1 and TRBJ2-2, is KAGVTQTPRYLIKTRGQQVTLSCSPISGHRSVSWYQQTPGQGLQFLFEYFSETQRNKGNFPGRFSGRQFSNSRSEMNVSTLELGDSALYLCASSLGSGDAGELFFGEGSRLTVL.

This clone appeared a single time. The CDR3 coding sequence is TGTGCCAGCAGGGGGACAGGACGCGAGACCCAGTACTTC. Protein: CASRGTGRETQYF. The chain uses TRBV12-3 or TRBV12-4 and TRBJ2-5, with TRBD1 identical over 8 bases. This CDR3 is built from 13 residues. Trimming removed 6 bases from V and 5 bases from J; junction bases left unmatched: 5.

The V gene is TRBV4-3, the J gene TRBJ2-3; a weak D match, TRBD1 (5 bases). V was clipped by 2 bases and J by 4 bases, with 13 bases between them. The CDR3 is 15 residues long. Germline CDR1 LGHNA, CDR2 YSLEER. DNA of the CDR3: TGCGCCAGCAGCCAAAGGGTTGGGGCGGCAGATACGCAGTATTTT. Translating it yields CASSQRVGAADTQYF.

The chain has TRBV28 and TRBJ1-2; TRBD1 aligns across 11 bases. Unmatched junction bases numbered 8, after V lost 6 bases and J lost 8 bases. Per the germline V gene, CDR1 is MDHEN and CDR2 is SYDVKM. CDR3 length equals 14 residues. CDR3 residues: CASRPGQGGEGYTF. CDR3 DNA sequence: TGTGCCAGCAGACCGGGACAGGGGGGTGAAGGCTACACCTTC.

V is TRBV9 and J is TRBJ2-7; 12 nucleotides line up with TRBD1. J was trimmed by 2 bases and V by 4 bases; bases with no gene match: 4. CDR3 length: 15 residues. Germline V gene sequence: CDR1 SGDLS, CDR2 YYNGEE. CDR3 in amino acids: CASSTRDRGPYEQYF. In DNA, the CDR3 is TGTGCCAGCAGCACCCGGGACAGGGGGCCCTACGAGCAGTACTTC.

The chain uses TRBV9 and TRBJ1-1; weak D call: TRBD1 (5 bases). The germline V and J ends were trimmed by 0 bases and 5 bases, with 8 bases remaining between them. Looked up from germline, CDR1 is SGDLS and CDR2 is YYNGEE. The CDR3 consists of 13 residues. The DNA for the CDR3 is TGTGCCAGCAGCGTAGTGGGGCGGACTGAAGCTTTCTTT. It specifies CASSVVGRTEAFF.

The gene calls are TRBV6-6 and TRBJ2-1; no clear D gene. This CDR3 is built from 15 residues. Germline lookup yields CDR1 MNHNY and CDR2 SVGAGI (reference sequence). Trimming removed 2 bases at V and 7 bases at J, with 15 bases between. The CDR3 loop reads CASSYGGGLKNEQFF. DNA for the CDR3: TGTGCCAGCAGTTACGGTGGCGGATTAAAGAATGAGCAGTTCTTC.

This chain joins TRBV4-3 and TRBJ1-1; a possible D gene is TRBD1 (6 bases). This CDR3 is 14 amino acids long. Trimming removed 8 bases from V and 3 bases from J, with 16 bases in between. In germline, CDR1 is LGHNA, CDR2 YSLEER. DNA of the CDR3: TGCGCCAGCTCGGAACAGGGAAGAGACACTGAAGCTTTCTTT. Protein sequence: CASSEQGRDTEAFF.